This TCR beta chain was recovered during a study of blood T cell repertoires in COVID-19. The germline V gene encodes CDR1 MNHEY and CDR2 SMNVEV (reference sequence). Trimming took 5 bases from V and 4 from J; bases not matched to a gene: 6. CDR3 length equals 16 residues. TCRdb's copy holds only in-frame clones and misses some; the assay was immunoSEQ multiplex PCR. The sample shows some 200,000 clones, 82% of them seen only once. The chain is built from TRBV27 and TRBJ2-7; 15 nucleotides agree with TRBD2. Source material: peripheral blood. The clonotype comes from a woman between 70 and 85 years old with COVID-19, enrolled during active disease. The CDR3 reads CASSKTGTSGRYEQYF. Written as DNA, the CDR3 is TGTGCCAGCAGTAAGACCGGGACTAGCGGGAGGTACGAGCAGTACTTC.